This T cell receptor (beta chain) appears in the sequencing data of a study of blood T cell repertoires in COVID-19. Study-wide context: The United States, Italy and Spain supplied acute and convalescent COVID-19 samples. T cells, B-cell-depleted T cells, or PBMCs provided the cDNA or gDNA that served as material.

Authors' processing steps: Estimation of nucleated cell counts was performed using reference gene primer amplification. Here immunoSEQ multiplex PCR was the method, and the copy in TCRdb shows in-frame clones only, minus some. V and J calls and clone size are as listed in that table; D and trimming were resolved from the DNA. The sample consists of a few hundred thousand clones, around 80% of them appearing once. The CDR3 has 14 residues. The germline V gene encodes CDR1 SGHVS and CDR2 FQNEAQ. V dropped 3 bases and J dropped 7; count of bases not matched to a gene: 6. One Seattle source followed patients from active infection through their disease course.

Sequencing was performed on peripheral blood. The chain uses TRBV7-8 and TRBJ1-5, with TRBD1 matching over 7 bases. This sequence was found in a woman aged 25-40 years with COVID-19, enrolled during active disease. CDR3 DNA: TGTGCCAGCAGCTTGACAGGGAGCGGACAGCCCCAGCATTTT. Its translation: CASSLTGSGQPQHF.